This T cell receptor beta chain was profiled in a study of cytomegalovirus exposure and HLA in healthy donors. The V segment lost 4 bases and the J segment 4 bases; nucleotides outside the gene matches: 5. Germline V gives CDR1 MNHNS, CDR2 SASEGT. This CDR3 region has 14 residues. Libraries were prepared by immunoSEQ multiplex PCR; TCRdb keeps only in-frame clonotypes and omits some of them. The sample has tens of thousands of clones; about 96% are singletons. This clonotype was obtained from a man aged 18 to 29 in good health and CMV-seropositive. The chain has TRBV6-1 and TRBJ1-1, with TRBD1 identical over 8 bases. Source material: PBMCs. Here the CDR3 reads CASSARQGSTEAFF. The CDR3 region has the DNA TGTGCCAGCAGTGCAAGACAGGGGAGCACTGAAGCTTTCTTT.